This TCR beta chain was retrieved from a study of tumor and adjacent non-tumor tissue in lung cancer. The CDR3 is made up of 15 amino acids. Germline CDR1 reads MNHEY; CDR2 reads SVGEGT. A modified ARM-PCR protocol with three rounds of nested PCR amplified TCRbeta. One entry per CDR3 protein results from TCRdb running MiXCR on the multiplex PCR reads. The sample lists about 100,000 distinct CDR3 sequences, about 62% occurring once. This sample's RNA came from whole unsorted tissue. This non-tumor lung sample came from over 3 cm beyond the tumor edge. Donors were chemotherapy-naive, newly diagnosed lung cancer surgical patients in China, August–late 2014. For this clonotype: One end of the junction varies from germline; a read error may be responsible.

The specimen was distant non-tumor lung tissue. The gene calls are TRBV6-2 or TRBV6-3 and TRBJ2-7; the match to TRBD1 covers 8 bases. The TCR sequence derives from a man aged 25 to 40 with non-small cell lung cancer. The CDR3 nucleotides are TGTACCAGTAGCTCTGCGAGGACAGGGTCCCTCGAGCAGTACTTC. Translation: CTSSSARTGSLEQYF.